This T cell receptor (beta chain) emerged from a study of monozygotic twins with inflammatory bowel disease. Per the germline V gene, CDR1 is SQVTM and CDR2 is ANQGSEA. The CDR3 has 12 residues. From the 5' RACE reads, TCRdb lists one entry per CDR3 protein and no DNA. The sample yields roughly 300,000 distinct CDR3 sequences, of which the top ten take up 5% to 6%. The rearrangement uses TRBV29-1 and TRBJ2-7; TCRdb calls TRBD2, which cannot be checked without DNA. The clonotype comes from a human donor with ulcerative colitis or Crohn's disease, or a healthy co-twin of an affected twin (not recorded which). Input material: blood. The CDR3 spells CSVERGEYEQYF.